The subject of this entry is one T cell receptor beta chain. Clones were read by immunoSEQ multiplex PCR, and TCRdb kept only the in-frame ones, dropping some. The data show about 200,000 clones, about 85% seen once. J was trimmed by 3 bases and V by 7 bases; bases with no gene match: 11. The CDR3 runs to 16 residues. Germline CDR1 reads MGHDK; CDR2 reads SYGVNS. The data were taken from a study of blood T cell repertoires in COVID-19. Study at large: COVID-19 samples collected from the United States, Italy and Spain covered acute and convalescent phases. PBMCs, B-cell-depleted T cells, or T cells were the source of the cDNA or gDNA that made up the material.

The TCR originated in an elderly woman with acute or convalescent COVID-19. The material sequenced was peripheral blood. The chain employs TRBV25-1 and TRBJ1-4, with TRBD1 matching 7 bases. The CDR3 reads CASTYRGQRSNEKLFF. In DNA form, the CDR3 reads TGTGCCAGCACTTACAGGGGCCAGAGATCTAATGAAAAACTGTTTTTT.